This record concerns one T cell receptor (beta chain) sequence. As processed by the authors: The assay estimated nucleated cells by amplifying reference gene primers. Repertoires were generated with immunoSEQ multiplex PCR, while TCRdb's copy carries only in-frame clones and drops some. V, J and clone size are taken as reported in that table, and D and trimming were inferred from the DNA itself. The sample gives 43,000 or so clones, over 75% of which show up once; about 22% is in the top ten. The V end was cut by 1 base, the J end by 2 bases, with 6 bases between. The CDR3 covers 14 residues. The germline gives CDR1 SQVTM, CDR2 ANQGSEA. The sample originates from a study of blood T cell repertoires in COVID-19. Study information: Spain, Italy and the United States supplied samples that represented acute and convalescent COVID-19. Nucleic acid was either cDNA or gDNA, and it came from T cells, B-cell-depleted T cells, or PBMCs.

This rearrangement joins TRBV29-1 to TRBJ1-6; D uncertain. Sequencing was performed on peripheral blood. This TCR came from a woman between 55 and 75 years old with acute or convalescent COVID-19. For the CDR3, the DNA is TGCAGCGTTGAAGGCTGGCCCTATAATTCACCCCTCCACTTT. Translation gives CSVEGWPYNSPLHF.